The sequence of this TCR beta chain was determined in a study of blood T cell repertoires in COVID-19. Study background: The origin of the acute and convalescent COVID-19 samples was the United States, Italy and Spain. In each case, the material was cDNA or gDNA derived from T cells, B-cell-depleted T cells, or PBMCs.

Trimming pared 2 bases from V and 11 bases from J, leaving 18 bases between. The CDR3 is made up of 13 amino acids. Germline V lookup: CDR1 GTSNPN, CDR2 SVGIG (reference sequence). How the authors handled the data: Researchers report that nucleated cell counts were estimated from reference gene primer amplification. This table comes from immunoSEQ multiplex PCR, and its TCRdb copy is limited to in-frame clones, with some not included. That table is the source of V, J and clone size, and D and trimming were worked out from the DNA. This sample has under 250,000 clones, with 65% to 85% found just once.

V gene TRBV30 combines with J gene TRBJ1-1, with D possibly being TRBD1 (5 bases). The receptor was isolated from a human donor in a cohort sampled during active COVID-19. Sequencing input: peripheral blood. This CDR3 reads CAWSSNLRGLAFF. The CDR3 DNA reads TGTGCCTGGAGTTCTAATCTCCGGGGACTTGCTTTCTTT.